This T cell receptor beta chain was retrieved from a study of blood T cell repertoires in COVID-19. Background on the study: Some COVID-19 samples were acute and others convalescent; all came from the United States, Italy and Spain.

In the authors' methods: How many nucleated cells were present was estimated from reference gene primer amplification. Assay used: immunoSEQ multiplex PCR; TCRdb lists only in-frame clones, some missing. V and J calls and clone size are those listed in that table; D and trimming were worked out from the DNA. In the table there are 240,000 or so clones, approximately 80% of which are singletons. This clone was counted between two and nine times. Other DNA sequences in this specimen translate into the identical CDR3. This CDR3 comprises 13 residues. Germline values: CDR1 KGHSH, CDR2 LQKENI. Trimming cost V 2 bases and J 4 bases; bases outside gene matches: 1.

The TCR originated in a woman of 80 years or more with acute or convalescent COVID-19. Material for sequencing was peripheral blood. The chain links TRBV18 to TRBJ1-1; 7 bases fit TRBD1. CDR3 coding DNA: TGTGCCAGCTCACCAGCAGGGGGCACTGAAGCTTTCTTT. Residues: CASSPAGGTEAFF.